Sequencing of this TCR beta chain was carried out in a study of T cells in localized non-small cell lung cancer. The method was immunoSEQ multiplex PCR; TCRdb's version includes in-frame clones alone and lacks a portion of them. Of 20,000 to 25,000 clones detected, about 93% appear once; the ten largest clones hold 2.7%. CDR1 is DFQATT, CDR2 SNEGSKA, per germline (reference sequence). This CDR3 contains 11 residues. The ends were cut back, 0 bases at V and 7 bases at J, with 6 bases in the middle. General observations from the study: Appearances in adjacent lung were noted for a median 57 of the top 100 tumor clones. Longer overall survival was linked to higher blood T cell density. Tumor trailed uninvolved adjacent lung in T cell clonality, which peaked there. Multi-region tumor sequencing was not done, so intratumor heterogeneity could not be excluded.

As concerns this clone: Its antigen is currently unknown.

This TCR derives from a woman aged 40-69 years with stage I lung adenocarcinoma. Material: peripheral blood, obtained before any cancer treatment. This sequence joins TRBV20-1 and TRBJ1-2; D is possibly TRBD1 (6 bases). Written as DNA, the CDR3 is TGCAGTGCTAGAGACAGGGGTGGCTACACCTTC. The encoded protein is CSARDRGGYTF.